The sequence of this T cell receptor beta chain was determined in a study of CD8 T cells in ankylosing spondylitis. Study-level results: Disease-linked clones bore a CD8+ phenotype and were relatively rare in peripheral blood.

This clonotype was seen ten or more times. Its antigen remains unknown. In TCRdb, the 5' RACE reads were re-called with MiXCR into one record per CDR3 protein. The sample holds 350,000 to 400,000 distinct CDR3 sequences, more than 20% seen once. This CDR3 has 14 amino acids. The V end was cut by 5 bases, the J end by 0 bases, with 9 bases between. This chain connects TRBV12-3 or TRBV12-4 to TRBJ2-3; D unresolved. This TCR was recovered from a male donor with ankylosing spondylitis or in good health (not recorded which). Source material: blood, either unsorted or a sorted T cell fraction (not recorded which). DNA of the CDR3: TGTGCCAGCAGTGGAGCCACTAGCACAGATACGCAGTATTTT. Protein product: CASSGATSTDTQYF.